This TCR beta chain was recorded in a study of cytomegalovirus exposure and HLA in healthy donors (TCRdb year 2017). Context from the whole study: According to a later analysis, one platform produced both the approximately 110 validation repertoires and the 700 or so repertoires of the first cohort. The aim of the study was to test whether cataloging public T cell receptors could identify signatures of past pathogen exposure. A separate validation cohort of 100 to 150 different subjects was used in addition to the roughly 670-subject first cohort. To predict cytomegalovirus infection status, the study brought together high-throughput TCR immunosequencing, statistical association of individual TCRs with disease status, and machine learning. General study outcomes and caveats: While some public TCRs were present in many individuals, most TCR sequences turned up only very rarely across donors. The validation cohort had no HLA typing available for a later analysis, so co-occurrence within that cohort was assessed over all 130 or so repertoires. The study listed 164 TCR beta chains as associated with cytomegalovirus. The classifier was reported to diagnose cytomegalovirus status with high specificity and sensitivity in both the original and validation cohorts. It was suggested by the authors that the approach could potentially be generalized to other disease states and immunological phenotypes. In vitro tests confirmed that a few of the cytomegalovirus-associated TCR beta chains recognize cytomegalovirus antigens. Of the cluster scores, roughly 95% were above 0 in a later analysis, which found that TCRs clustered in the first cohort also tended to co-occur in the approximately 110 validation repertoires.

Receptors were amplified or captured by the immunoSEQ multiplex PCR assay. The original methods were these. A statistical classification framework was developed to diagnose cytomegalovirus status using the catalog of TCR beta chain sequences. The table comes from immuneACCESS by way of TCRdb, which keeps in-frame sequences with V and J called. Part of the clones is missing from these tables; in studies checked, under half for an unresolved V gene and the rest for unknown reasons. Clonal size and the V and J genes are those of that table, whereas D and trimming came from the DNA. The sample profile shows approximately 220,000 clones; 90% to 95% of them were found once. The top ten constitute 0.8% to 1.2% of the sample. To note about this clone: The antigen it binds to is not known. Base qualities are not provided; no much larger clone lies one nucleotide away.

Donors formed part of the validation cohort, which comprised 120 subjects and was distinct from the first cohort of 690 or so subjects. In the germline V gene, CDR1 corresponds to KGHSH and CDR2 to LQKENI. Its CDR3 holds 17 amino acids, cysteine through phenylalanine. Left in the record is the CDR3 DNA by itself, 51 bases read in frame from the first base. Trimming at the junction amounts to 0 bases on V and 4 bases on J, and the germline ends lie 18 bases apart. The material sequenced was PBMCs. This chain is built from TRBV18 and TRBJ2-5; tentative D gene TRBD1, with 6 bases matching. This TCR came from a woman aged 18-29 years in good health and CMV-seronegative. The DNA sequence is as follows: TGTGCCAGCTCACCACCGGAGCAGGGGCGCATGTTAGAGACCCAGTACTTC. Translated, it gives CASSPPEQGRMLETQYF.